Following are 22 T cell receptor beta chains from one sample sequenced in a study of CXCR3-negative and CXCR3-positive naive CD8 T cells. No cognate antigen is known for these TCRs. Study-wide results and limits: CXCR3-positive naive cells carried more hydrophobic TRB CDR3s than CXCR3-negative ones.

Each TRB cDNA library was prepared by 5' RACE (with UMI labels). Following a re-call of the 5' RACE reads, TCRdb has one entry per CDR3 protein and lacks DNA. The sample holds roughly 100,000 distinct CDR3 sequences. Source material: naive CXCR3+ CD8+ T cells from blood. The subset denotes: CD45RO-CCR7+CD27+CD95- naive CD8+ T cells expressing CXCR3 (TNR3+). The source is a human donor in good health. Some clones in this sample may be carry-over from other donors' samples.

This chain joins TRBV7-9 and TRBJ1-1. CDR3 size: 13 residues. Germline lookup yields CDR1 SEHNR and CDR2 FQNEAQ (reference sequence). This CDR3 reads CASSPGGGTEAFF.

The V and J genes are TRBV7-2 and TRBJ2-7; TCRdb proposes TRBD1, but this gene call is untestable without DNA. The CDR3 length is 15 residues. In germline, CDR1 is SGHTA, CDR2 FQGNSA. CDR3 amino acids: CASSHMGGTPTEQYF.

J is TRBJ1-1 and V is TRBV7-9. The CDR3 runs to 16 residues. Germline V lookup: CDR1 SEHNR, CDR2 FQNEAQ (reference sequence). CDR3 sequence: CASSLVEGLGFAEAFF. Full variable domain (rest looked up from reference TRBV7-9 and TRBJ1-1): DTGVSQNPRHKITKRGQNVTFRCDPISEHNRLYWYRQTLGQGPEFLTYFQNEAQLEKSRLLSDRFSAERPKGSFSTLEIQRTEQGDSAMYLCASSLVEGLGFAEAFFGQGTRLTVV.

The rearrangement joins TRBV14 to TRBJ2-2; no DNA is available, so the TRBD1 call from TCRdb remains unchecked. The germline gives CDR1 SGHDN, CDR2 FVKESK. This CDR3 region has 20 residues. The CDR3 protein is CASSPGRDRGPFANTGELFF.

The chain links TRBV20-1 to TRBJ2-1. CDR1 DFQATT and CDR2 SNEGSKA come from the germline V gene (reference sequence). The CDR3 has 15 residues. CDR3 loop: CSARDLSGAYNEQFF.

V is TRBV4-1 and J is TRBJ2-7. This CDR3 spans 15 amino acids. CDR1 and CDR2 (germline): MGHRA, YSYEKL. CDR3 sequence reads: CASSQESRATYEQYF.

The J gene is TRBJ2-1, the V gene TRBV29-1; the TCRdb D gene call, TRBD2, has no DNA to confirm it. This CDR3 has 17 amino acids. From germline, CDR1 is SQVTM and CDR2 ANQGSEA. This chain's CDR3 is CSAAGGALRGSYNEQFF.

CDR3 amino acids: CASSVNEGNEQFF. The chain has TRBV28 and TRBJ2-1; the D gene TCRdb calls, TRBD1, cannot be checked with no DNA. CDR1 and CDR2 (germline): MDHEN, SYDVKM. This CDR3 contains 13 residues.

V usage is TRBV29-1 and J usage is TRBJ2-2. The CDR3 has 12 amino acids. CDR1 is SQVTM, CDR2 ANQGSEA, per germline. The CDR3: CSVEGETGELFF.

The chain combines TRBV28 with TRBJ2-5; there is no DNA to check the TCRdb D call of TRBD2. Germline CDR1 is MDHEN and CDR2 is SYDVKM. This CDR3 is built from 16 residues. CDR3 sequence: CASSTSQYGLQETQYF.

The J gene is TRBJ2-7, the V gene TRBV29-1; TCRdb designates TRBD2, a call that cannot be tested without DNA. This CDR3 comprises 16 residues. The V gene's germline CDR1 is SQVTM and CDR2 ANQGSEA. CDR3 region: CSVEGESEGLSYEQYF.

The chain uses TRBV7-9 and TRBJ1-2; as DNA is missing, the TRBD1 call by TCRdb cannot be tested. Per germline, CDR1 SEHNR and CDR2 FQNEAQ (reference sequence). The CDR3 consists of 15 residues. CDR3 sequence: CASSLGTDLVYGYTF.

The chain carries TRBV4-1 and TRBJ2-7; TCRdb's D gene call, TRBD1, goes unchecked for lack of DNA. Germline CDR1 is MGHRA and CDR2 is YSYEKL. The CDR3 extends over 12 amino acids. The CDR3 spells CASSLPGDEQYF.

This chain connects TRBV5-5 to TRBJ1-1. Germline loops: CDR1 SGHKS, CDR2 YYEKEE (reference sequence). This CDR3 is 13 amino acids long. CDR3 sequence: CASSLGINTEAFF.

V usage is TRBV7-9 and J usage is TRBJ1-4; lacking DNA, the TRBD1 call made by TCRdb goes unchecked. CDR1 is SEHNR and CDR2 is FQNEAQ in the germline V gene (reference sequence). This CDR3 has 14 amino acids. Here the CDR3 reads CASSLGQGNEKLFF.

The J gene is TRBJ2-1, the V gene TRBV14; the D call of TRBD1 rests on TCRdb alone, since no DNA is present to check it. Germline V gene data show CDR1 as SGHDN and CDR2 as FVKESK. This CDR3 region has 17 residues. CDR3 in amino acids: CASSQDWTGEAYNEQFF.

J is TRBJ1-5 and V is TRBV7-9; as DNA is missing, the TRBD1 call by TCRdb cannot be tested. The CDR3 has 15 residues. Germline CDR1 and CDR2: SEHNR and FQNEAQ (reference sequence). The CDR3 is CASSFSDRGLQPQHF. Combining the CDR3 with reference TRBV7-9 and TRBJ1-5 gives the whole variable domain DTGVSQNPRHKITKRGQNVTFRCDPISEHNRLYWYRQTLGQGPEFLTYFQNEAQLEKSRLLSDRFSAERPKGSFSTLEIQRTEQGDSAMYLCASSFSDRGLQPQHFGDGTRLSIL.

The V call is TRBV7-2, the J call TRBJ2-7; no DNA is available, so the TRBD1 call from TCRdb remains unchecked. The CDR3 has 14 residues. Germline V CDR1 and CDR2: SGHTA, FQGNSA. The CDR3 loop reads CASSRWDTPYEQYF.

The chain recombines TRBV20-1 with TRBJ1-2. CDR1 and CDR2 (germline): DFQATT, SNEGSKA (reference sequence). The CDR3 is 13 amino acids. The CDR3 reads CSAKEQSLYSYTF.

The CDR3 sequence is CASSLASAYGYTF. This chain links TRBV7-2 with TRBJ1-2. Germline V gene lookup returns CDR1 SGHTA and CDR2 FQGNSA. This CDR3 comprises 13 residues.

The chain uses TRBV6-5 and TRBJ1-1. Per the germline V gene, CDR1 is MNHEY and CDR2 is SVGAGI. This CDR3 spans 13 amino acids. CDR3 residues: CASLDGDNTEAFF.

The rearrangement uses TRBV7-3 and TRBJ2-1; TCRdb's D call of TRBD2 is untestable without DNA. Germline values: CDR1 SGHTA, CDR2 FQGTGA. This CDR3 comprises 16 residues. The CDR3 here is CASSSKLAGPLDEQFF.